This TCR beta chain was recovered during a study of patients and donors after allogeneic stem cell transplantation. Each CDR3 protein gets one entry after TCRdb re-called the RT-PCR reads with MiXCR. This table has hundreds of distinct CDR3 sequences, 0.95% to 1.5% appearing once. Trimming removed 5 bases from V and 2 bases from J, with 10 bases in between. Germline V gene data show CDR1 as MNHNY and CDR2 as SVGAGI (reference sequence). This CDR3 is built from 13 residues. This receptor was obtained from a human donor who was either an allogeneic HSCT recipient or a stem cell or donor lymphocyte infusion donor (not recorded which). It is not recorded whose cells these are; they may come from a transplant donor. The sample taken for sequencing was blood, either unsorted or a sorted T cell fraction (not recorded which). The V and J genes are TRBV6-6 and TRBJ2-7; no firm D call. In DNA form, the CDR3 reads TGTGCCAGCAGTCCCAACCCCACCTACGAGCAGTACTTC. Translated: CASSPNPTYEQYF.